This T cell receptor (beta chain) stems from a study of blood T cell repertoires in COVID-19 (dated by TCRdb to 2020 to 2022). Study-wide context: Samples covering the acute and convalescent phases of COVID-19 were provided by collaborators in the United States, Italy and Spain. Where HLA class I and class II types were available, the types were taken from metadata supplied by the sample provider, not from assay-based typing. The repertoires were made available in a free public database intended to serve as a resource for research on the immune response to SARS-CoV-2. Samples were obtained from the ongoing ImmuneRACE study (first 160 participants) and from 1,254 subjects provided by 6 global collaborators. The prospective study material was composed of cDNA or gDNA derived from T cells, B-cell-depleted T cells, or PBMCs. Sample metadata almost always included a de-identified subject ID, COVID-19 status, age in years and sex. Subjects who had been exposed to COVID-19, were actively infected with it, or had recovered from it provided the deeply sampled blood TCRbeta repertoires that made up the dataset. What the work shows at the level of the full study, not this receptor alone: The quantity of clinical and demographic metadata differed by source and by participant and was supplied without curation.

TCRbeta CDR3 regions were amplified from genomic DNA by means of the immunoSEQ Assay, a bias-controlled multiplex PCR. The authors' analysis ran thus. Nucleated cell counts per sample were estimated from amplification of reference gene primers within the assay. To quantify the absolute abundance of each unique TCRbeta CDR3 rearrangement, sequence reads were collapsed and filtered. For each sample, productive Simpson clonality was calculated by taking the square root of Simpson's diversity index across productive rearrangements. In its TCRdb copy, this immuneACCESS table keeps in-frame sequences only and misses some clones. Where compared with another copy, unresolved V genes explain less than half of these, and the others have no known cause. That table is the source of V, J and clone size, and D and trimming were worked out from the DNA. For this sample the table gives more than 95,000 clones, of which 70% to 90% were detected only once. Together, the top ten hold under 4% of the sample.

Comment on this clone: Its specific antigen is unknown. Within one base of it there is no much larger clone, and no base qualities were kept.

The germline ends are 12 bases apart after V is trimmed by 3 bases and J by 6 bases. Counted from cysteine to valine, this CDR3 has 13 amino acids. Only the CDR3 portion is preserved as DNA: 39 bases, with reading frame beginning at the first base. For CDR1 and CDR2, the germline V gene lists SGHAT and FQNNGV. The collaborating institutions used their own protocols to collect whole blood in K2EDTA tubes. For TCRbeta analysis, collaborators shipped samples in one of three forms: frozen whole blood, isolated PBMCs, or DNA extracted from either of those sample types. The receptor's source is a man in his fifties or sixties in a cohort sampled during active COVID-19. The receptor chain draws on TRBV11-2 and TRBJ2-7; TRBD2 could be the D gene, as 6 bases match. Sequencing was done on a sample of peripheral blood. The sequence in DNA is TGTGCCAGCAGCTTTTGGGGAGGAAGCGAGCAGTACGTC. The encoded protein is CASSFWGGSEQYV.